A single sample is the source of the 15 T cell receptor beta chains below, sequenced in a study of shared clonotypes between healthy human individuals. Sequencing was performed with immunoSEQ multiplex PCR; in TCRdb, only in-frame clones are kept and a portion is missing. The sample shows about 2.3 million clones, over 85% of them seen only once. Sequencing was done on a sample of naive CD4+ T cells from PBMCs. Described subset: CD45RA+ positively selected. Receptor source: a man aged 18 to 29 in good health. Some clones in this sample may be carry-over from other donors' samples.

This clone showed up just once. The V call is TRBV11-2, the J call TRBJ2-1, with a tentative D call TRBD1 (5 bases). The CDR3 totals 16 residues. CDR1 and CDR2 (germline): SGHAT, FQNNGV. V dropped 5 bases and J dropped 9 bases, with 23 bases sitting between them. The CDR3: CASSPLSGSWVSEQFF. CDR3 sequence (DNA): TGTGCCAGCAGCCCACTTTCAGGGTCTTGGGTGAGTGAGCAGTTCTTC.

The V gene is TRBV9, the J gene TRBJ2-2; 10 bases are a match to TRBD2. CDR1 SGDLS and CDR2 YYNGEE come from the germline V gene. The CDR3 loop spans 16 amino acids. Losses at the gene ends were 1 base for V and 2 bases for J; bases not matched to a gene: 2. The CDR3 coding sequence is TGTGCCAGCAGCGTAACTAGCGGGATAAACACCGGGGAGCTGTTTTTT. Translation: CASSVTSGINTGELFF.

This chain's CDR3 is CASSSSQGNTEAFF. Here the CDR3 DNA reads TGTGCCAGCAGTTCGTCCCAAGGGAACACTGAAGCTTTCTTT. The chain links TRBV6-5 to TRBJ1-1; D is unresolved. The CDR3 totals 14 residues. V was cut by 4 bases and J by 1 base, with 10 bases left in between. Germline V gene sequence: CDR1 MNHEY, CDR2 SVGAGI.

The chain combines TRBV13 with TRBJ2-7, with D perhaps given as TRBD1 or TRBD2 (5 bases each). V was cut by 5 bases and J by 1 base, with 12 bases left in between. The length of the CDR3 is 14 residues. Germline V CDR1 and CDR2: PRHDT, FYEKMQ (reference sequence). CDR3 DNA: TGTGCCAGCAGCATCCGGGACGAGTCCTACGAGCAGTACTTC. Protein: CASSIRDESYEQYF.

The J gene is TRBJ2-7, the V gene TRBV10-1, with D unclear. There are 13 residues in the CDR3. Germline V gene lookup returns CDR1 WNHNN and CDR2 SYGVQD (reference sequence). Trimming pared 5 bases from V and 5 bases from J, leaving 13 bases between. The CDR3 reads CASSKMGSDEQYF. CDR3 DNA sequence: TGCGCCAGCAGTAAGATGGGTAGTGACGAGCAGTACTTC.

This clone was detected once. This sequence joins TRBV5-6 and TRBJ1-5; TRBD1 aligns across 9 bases. This CDR3 has 15 residues. V shed 3 bases, J shed 5 bases, and the junction held 6 bases outside the gene matches. Germline-derived CDR1 and CDR2 are SGHDT and YYEEEE. The CDR3 sequence is CASSSTGGADQPQHF. Here the CDR3 DNA reads TGTGCCAGCAGCTCCACAGGGGGCGCTGATCAGCCCCAGCATTTT.

This chain joins TRBV28 and TRBJ2-6, with D perhaps TRBD1 (5 bases). Germline V gene sequence: CDR1 MDHEN, CDR2 SYDVKM. The CDR3 totals 16 residues. V gave up 6 bases and J gave up 0 bases, with 12 bases separating them. Here the CDR3 DNA reads TGTGCCAGCAGCCTAGGCAGGGCCTCTGGGGCCAACGTCCTGACTTTC. Translation gives CASSLGRASGANVLTF.

This chain joins TRBV7-3 and TRBJ2-7, with D uncertain. Germline CDR1 SGHTA, CDR2 FQGTGA. The CDR3 has 16 amino acids. V was pared by 5 bases and J by 2 bases, with 19 bases between. The CDR3 sequence is CASSPPGWFTPYEQYF. The CDR3 nucleotides are TGTGCCAGCAGCCCCCCAGGTTGGTTTACCCCCTACGAGCAGTACTTC.

V usage is TRBV5-1 and J usage is TRBJ2-3; D uncertain. Germline-derived CDR1 and CDR2 are SGHRS and YFSETQ. Deletions cut 1 base from V and 0 bases from J, with 9 bases between. The CDR3 sequence is 15 residues long. The CDR3 spells CASSLIPQSTDTQYF. CDR3 in DNA: TGCGCCAGCAGCTTGATTCCCCAGAGCACAGATACGCAGTATTTT.

V and J are TRBV5-1 and TRBJ2-1; no clear D. Trimming shortened V by 0 bases and J by 0 bases, and 7 bases separated the two germline ends. This CDR3 has 15 amino acids. CDR1 and CDR2 from the germline V gene are SGHRS and YFSETQ. The CDR3 nucleotides are TGCGCCAGCAGCTTGGATATTAGCTCCTACAATGAGCAGTTCTTC. Translating gives CASSLDISSYNEQFF.

This clone was detected once. The chain uses TRBV7-2 and TRBJ2-7, with TRBD2 matching 10 bases. V shed 5 bases, J shed 8 bases, and the junction held 6 bases outside the gene matches. Germline V gene data show CDR1 as SGHTA and CDR2 as FQGNSA. The CDR3 covers 13 residues. The DNA for the CDR3 is TGTGCCAGCAGCCCGCTAGCGGGAGCACAGCAGTACTTC. Translating gives CASSPLAGAQQYF. The full variable domain, in which reference TRBV7-2 and TRBJ2-7 provide the parts outside the CDR3, is GAGVSQSPSNKVTEKGKDVELRCDPISGHTALYWYRQSLGQGLEFLIYFQGNSAPDKSGLPSDRFSAERTGGSVSTLTIQRTQQEDSAVYLCASSPLAGAQQYFGPGTRLTVT.

This clone has a single count. V and J are TRBV7-6 and TRBJ2-3; no clear D gene. CDR3 length equals 11 residues. Trimming took 2 bases from V and 7 from J, leaving 4 bases between them. Germline V gene lookup returns CDR1 SGHVS and CDR2 FNYEAQ. CDR3 protein: CASSLLNTQYF. The CDR3, as DNA: TGTGCCAGCAGCTTATTGAATACGCAGTATTTT.

This sequence joins TRBV4-1 and TRBJ2-5; D unclear. The CDR3 sequence is 13 residues long. The V gene's germline CDR1 is MGHRA and CDR2 YSYEKL. Trimming left V 3 bases short and J 5 bases short, with 10 bases between. CDR3 DNA: TGCGCCAGCAGCCATAATGTGCGGGAGACCCAGTACTTC. Protein: CASSHNVRETQYF.

In regard to this clone: The same CDR3 can be traced to other DNA sequences in this sample. The chain uses TRBV5-4 and TRBJ1-2, with TRBD1 as a possible D gene (5 bases). Germline loops: CDR1 SGHNT, CDR2 YYREEE (reference sequence). V was shortened by 0 bases and J by 4 bases, with 7 bases between the two germline ends. CDR3 length equals 13 residues. The DNA of the CDR3 is TGTGCCAGCAGCTTGGGACAGCGCTATGGCTACACCTTC. Its translation: CASSLGQRYGYTF.

The rearrangement links TRBV5-1 to TRBJ1-3, with D unresolved. Germline CDR1 and CDR2: SGHRS and YFSETQ. The CDR3 sequence is 16 residues long. V shed 0 bases and J shed 0 bases, with 10 bases lying between them. The CDR3 loop reads CASSLALLPSGNTIYF. The CDR3 DNA follows: TGCGCCAGCAGCTTGGCGCTCCTGCCCTCTGGAAACACCATATATTTT.